The rows below give T cell receptor beta chains drawn from one sample of a study of technical replicates of blood from a few donors. Here immunoSEQ multiplex PCR was the method, and the copy in TCRdb shows in-frame clones only, minus some. Of around 76,000 clones in the sample, around nine tenths are singletons; the top ten hold over 0.25%. The sequencing input was T cells isolated from PBMCs. Every receptor here comes from a human donor in good health. CDR3s include the opening cysteine and the closing phenylalanine or tryptophan. A D gene is named only where the DNA matches it firmly. Expanded clones get a size class; other rows say once, few or many, or leave the size out.

>-|TRBV7-9|TRBJ1-1|-
CASSLQGANTEAFF
TGTGCCAGCAGCCTACAAGGGGCGAACACTGAAGCTTTCTTT
>TRBD1|TRBV2|TRBJ1-1|-
CASNGDRGTEAFF
TGTGCCAGCAATGGAGACAGGGGTACTGAAGCTTTCTTT
>-|TRBV28|TRBJ2-1|-
CASSFVLREYNEQFF
TGTGCCAGCAGTTTCGTCTTACGGGAGTACAATGAGCAGTTCTTC
>-|TRBV10-1|TRBJ2-7|-
CASSYNPRLVIAYEQYF
TGCGCCAGCAGTTATAACCCCCGACTAGTAATCGCCTACGAGCAGTACTTC
>-|TRBV5-1|TRBJ1-1|-
CASSPGGVTEAFF
TGCGCCAGCAGCCCTGGGGGGGTCACTGAAGCTTTCTTT
>-|TRBV11-2|TRBJ1-1|once
CASSFRNRVDTEAFF
TGTGCCAGCAGCTTCAGGAACAGGGTGGACACTGAAGCTTTCTTT
>TRBD2|TRBV7-8|TRBJ2-2|-
CASSTGTSGRELFF
TGTGCCAGCAGCACCGGGACTAGCGGGAGGGAGCTGTTTTTT
>TRBD1|TRBV19|TRBJ1-1|-
CATGDRSNTEAFF
TGTGCCACCGGGGACAGATCGAACACTGAAGCTTTCTTT
>-|TRBV11-3|TRBJ2-7|-
CASSLSSGTPIYEQYF
TGTGCCAGCAGCTTATCGTCCGGGACACCCATCTACGAGCAGTACTTC
>-|TRBV5-1|TRBJ2-2|-
CASSLDLTAPFPGELFF
TGCGCCAGCAGCTTAGATCTGACAGCTCCCTTCCCCGGGGAGCTGTTTTTT
>TRBD2|TRBV7-6|TRBJ2-5|-
CASSLGLAGGETQYF
TGTGCCAGCAGCTTAGGACTAGCGGGGGGAGAGACCCAGTACTTC
>TRBD2|TRBV9|TRBJ2-3|-
CASSGPGTSEDTQYF
TGTGCCAGCAGCGGTCCCGGGACTAGCGAAGATACGCAGTATTTT
>-|TRBV27|TRBJ2-7|-
CASSLGHPFGYEQYF
TGTGCCAGCAGTTTAGGGCACCCGTTTGGGTACGAGCAGTACTTC
>TRBD1|TRBV4-1|TRBJ2-5|-
CASSPFILKPTGGLAETQYF
TGCGCCAGCAGCCCTTTCATACTGAAGCCGACAGGGGGATTAGCAGAGACCCAGTACTTC
>TRBD1|TRBV6-5|TRBJ1-1|-
CASSYSTGGTEAFF
TGTGCCAGCAGTTACTCTACAGGGGGAACTGAAGCTTTCTTT
>-|TRBV6-1|TRBJ1-1|-
CASSPLGTGIEAFF
TGTGCCAGCAGTCCCTTAGGAACAGGGATCGAAGCTTTCTTT
>TRBD1|TRBV5-5|TRBJ2-7|-
CASSLWRVLGDREEQYF
TGTGCCAGCAGCCTCTGGAGGGTGTTGGGGGACAGGGAAGAGCAGTACTTC